A single sample gave rise to the 16 T cell receptor beta chains below, sequenced in a study of patients and donors after allogeneic stem cell transplantation. TCRdb ran MiXCR on the RT-PCR reads and lists one entry per CDR3 protein. The table records 45,000 to 65,000 distinct CDR3 sequences, about 14% of them present only once. The source material was blood, either unsorted or a sorted T cell fraction (not recorded which). These receptors were obtained from a human donor who was either an allogeneic HSCT recipient or a stem cell or donor lymphocyte infusion donor (not recorded which). It is not recorded whose cells these are; they may come from a transplant donor.

This chain links TRBV12-3 or TRBV12-4 with TRBJ2-5, with TRBD2 identical over 7 bases. V lost 5 bases to trimming and J lost 5 bases; unmatched junction nucleotides: 8. This CDR3 region has 14 residues. The CDR3, as DNA: TGTGCCAGCAGTATTTCTCCCGGGGGGGAGACCCAGTACTTC. Protein product: CASSISPGGETQYF.

At least ten counts were recorded for this clonotype. The rearrangement uses TRBV10-3 and TRBJ1-1; TRBD1 aligns across 9 bases. The CDR3 has 13 amino acids. Germline V gene data show CDR1 as ENHRY and CDR2 as SYGVKD. Trimming cost V 8 bases and J 2 bases; bases outside gene matches: 3. In DNA, the CDR3 is TGTGCCATCGGGACAGGGCTAAACACTGAAGCTTTCTTT. Amino acid sequence: CAIGTGLNTEAFF.

The genes are TRBV3-1 and TRBJ2-1; D is uncertain. Germline V gene sequence: CDR1 LGHDT, CDR2 YNNKEL (reference sequence). The CDR3 is 13 residues long. The ends were cut back, 0 bases at V and 6 bases at J, with 6 bases in the middle. Here the CDR3 DNA reads TGTGCCAGCAGCCAAGATAATCCCAATGAGCAGTTCTTC. This translates into CASSQDNPNEQFF.

This clonotype was seen at least ten times. This rearrangement joins TRBV12-3 or TRBV12-4 to TRBJ1-2; the D is unclear. V shed 1 base and J shed 2 bases, with 5 bases lying between them. This CDR3 has 13 amino acids. CDR3 in amino acids: CASSLDTNYGYTF. The CDR3 DNA reads TGTGCCAGCAGTTTAGACACGAACTATGGCTACACCTTC.

This clonotype occurred many times. V is TRBV20-1 and J is TRBJ2-7, with a tentative D call TRBD2 (5 bases). Trimming removed 0 bases at V and 3 bases at J, with 9 bases between. The CDR3 has 13 residues. The germline CDR1 and CDR2 sequences are DFQATT and SNEGSKA (reference sequence). The CDR3 DNA reads TGCAGTGCTAGAGATCTCGGGGTCTACGAGCAGTACTTC. It yields the protein CSARDLGVYEQYF.

The gene calls are TRBV27 and TRBJ1-1; TRBD1 aligns across 7 bases. Losses at the gene ends were 6 bases for V and 3 bases for J; bases not matched to a gene: 10. This CDR3 has 15 amino acids. Germline CDR1 reads MNHEY; CDR2 reads SMNVEV (reference sequence). CDR3 protein: CASSYRGRGDTEAFF. The CDR3 DNA is TGTGCCAGCAGCTACCGAGGCAGGGGGGACACTGAAGCTTTCTTT.

In this sample, this clonotype turned up many times. This chain connects TRBV5-1 to TRBJ1-6; D perhaps matches TRBD1 (6 bases). V lost 4 bases to trimming and J lost 9 bases, with 20 bases between them. Germline CDR1 is SGHRS and CDR2 is YFSETQ. The CDR3 spans 16 residues. This CDR3 reads CASSLTGTSWGSPLHF. The DNA for the CDR3 is TGCGCCAGCAGCCTGACCGGGACATCGTGGGGTTCACCCCTCCACTTT.

This chain joins TRBV6-5 and TRBJ2-2; D is perhaps TRBD2 (6 bases). The CDR3 is 14 residues long. Germline V CDR1 and CDR2: MNHEY, SVGAGI. V lost 2 bases to trimming and J lost 3 bases, with 7 bases between them. This CDR3 reads CASSYGTYTGELFF. The CDR3 coding sequence is TGTGCCAGCAGTTACGGGACTTACACCGGGGAGCTGTTTTTT.

The chain joins TRBV12-3 or TRBV12-4 to TRBJ1-2; D is possibly TRBD1 (5 bases). Between the trimmed V and J ends, which lost 6 bases and 8 bases, there was a span of 25 bases. The CDR3 runs to 16 residues. In DNA form, the CDR3 reads TGTGCCAGCAGCCCGCCTGAGACTGCCAGGGTTAACGGCTACACCTTC. Translation gives CASSPPETARVNGYTF.

This clonotype was picked up a small number of times. V and J are TRBV29-1 and TRBJ2-3; TRBD1 is a possible D gene (6 bases). V was pared by 6 bases and J by 0 bases, with 16 bases between. The germline gives CDR1 SQVTM, CDR2 ANQGSEA. This CDR3 region has 15 residues. CDR3 DNA: TGCAGCGTACCCAAACCGGACAGTAGCACAGATACGCAGTATTTT. Its translation is CSVPKPDSSTDTQYF.

The rearrangement links TRBV12-3 or TRBV12-4 to TRBJ2-3; D is possibly TRBD2 (6 bases). The length of the CDR3 is 14 residues. Trimming left V 1 base short and J 3 bases short, with 8 bases between. CDR3 protein: CASSLVGLTDTQYF. The CDR3 nucleotides read TGTGCCAGCAGTTTAGTGGGACTTACAGATACGCAGTATTTT.

This clonotype showed up many times. V gene TRBV5-1 combines with J gene TRBJ2-3; D gene unclear. CDR1 is SGHRS, CDR2 YFSETQ, per germline. V was shortened by 0 bases and J by 2 bases, with 13 bases between the two germline ends. The CDR3 runs 16 residues. CDR3 sequence reads: CASSLEGRILTDTQYF. The CDR3 DNA follows: TGCGCCAGCAGCTTGGAAGGACGGATACTCACAGATACGCAGTATTTT.

The chain recombines TRBV5-1 with TRBJ2-7, with TRBD2 identical over 7 bases. Germline V gene data show CDR1 as SGHRS and CDR2 as YFSETQ. CDR3 length: 15 amino acids. With V trimmed by 0 bases and J by 3 bases, 6 bases remained unmatched. In nucleotides, the CDR3 is TGCGCCAGCAGCTTGGCCGAGGCGGGAGACTACGAGCAGTACTTC. This translates into CASSLAEAGDYEQYF.

CDR3: CSAREGSTNEKLFF. CDR3 in DNA: TGCAGTGCTAGAGAAGGTAGCACTAATGAAAAACTGTTTTTT. This chain connects TRBV20-1 to TRBJ1-4; D is undetermined. Germline V lookup: CDR1 DFQATT, CDR2 SNEGSKA (reference sequence). The length of the CDR3 is 14 residues. V was shortened by 0 bases and J by 2 bases, with 7 bases between the two germline ends.

The rearrangement joins TRBV6-5 to TRBJ2-5; D might be TRBD1 (6 bases). The V gene's germline CDR1 is MNHEY and CDR2 SVGAGI. The V end lost 4 bases, the J end lost 4 bases, and 13 bases lay between the germline ends. The length of the CDR3 is 14 residues. In DNA form, the CDR3 reads TGTGCCAGCAGTTCCCTTCAGGGGCCAGAGACCCAGTACTTC. It codes for CASSSLQGPETQYF.

This clonotype was seen a handful of times. The chain has TRBV15 and TRBJ2-6, with D tentatively TRBD1 (5 bases). The V gene lost 4 bases and the J gene lost 6 bases, with 13 bases spanning the gap. Germline loops: CDR1 LNHNV, CDR2 YYDKDF (reference sequence). The CDR3 extends over 15 amino acids. The CDR3 bases are TGTGCCACCAGCACCAGGGATGATTCGGCCAACGTCCTGACTTTC. Its protein product is CATSTRDDSANVLTF.